The 12 T cell receptor beta chains reported below all come from one sample, sequenced in a study of blood T cell repertoires in COVID-19. Clones were read by immunoSEQ multiplex PCR, and TCRdb kept only the in-frame ones, dropping some. The table has approximately 480,000 clones, about 90% seen once. Sequencing input: PBMCs or T cells enriched from blood (not recorded which). The source is a woman younger than 35 who had recovered from COVID-19.

The chain has TRBV23-1 and TRBJ2-5, with 7 nucleotides matching TRBD1. TRBV23-1 is assigned to the ORF class and has an uncertain function. The length of the CDR3 is 14 residues. Trimming at V came to 4 bases and at J to 1 base, leaving 3 bases not matched to a gene. The CDR3 region is CASSPRQGQETQYF. CDR3 coding DNA: TGCGCCAGCAGTCCCCGACAGGGCCAAGAGACCCAGTACTTC.

The sample holds one count of this clone. The rearrangement joins TRBV5-6 to TRBJ1-3; tentative D call: TRBD1 (5 bases). Trimming cost V 4 bases and J 0 bases, with 14 bases left between them. This CDR3 is 16 amino acids long. Germline values: CDR1 SGHDT, CDR2 YYEEEE. In DNA form, the CDR3 reads TGTGCCAGCAGCCCCTCGGGACTCATCTCTGGAAACACCATATATTTT. This codes for CASSPSGLISGNTIYF.

The sample holds one count of this clone. The chain is built from TRBV5-1 and TRBJ2-7; a possible D gene is TRBD1 (6 bases). Germline lookup yields CDR1 SGHRS and CDR2 YFSETQ. Trimming pared 2 bases from V and 2 bases from J, leaving 11 bases between. The CDR3 runs 14 residues. The CDR3 loop reads CASSLDRSPYEQYF. CDR3 DNA sequence: TGCGCCAGCAGCTTAGACAGGAGTCCCTACGAGCAGTACTTC.

This sequence joins TRBV10-3 and TRBJ2-3; 8 bases are a match to TRBD2. The CDR3 loop spans 14 amino acids. Germline assignment: CDR1 ENHRY and CDR2 SYGVKD. The CDR3 here is CAVRESGGADTQYF. The CDR3 DNA sequence: TGTGCGGTAAGAGAGAGCGGGGGAGCAGATACGCAGTATTTT.

The sample holds one count of this clone. V usage is TRBV28 and J usage is TRBJ1-6; D is uncertain. Looked up from germline, CDR1 is MDHEN and CDR2 is SYDVKM. Trimming stripped 6 bases from V and 10 bases from J, with 13 bases between. The CDR3 runs 13 residues. CDR3 protein: CASRREKESPLHF. In nucleotides, the CDR3 is TGTGCCAGCAGGAGGGAAAAGGAATCACCCCTCCACTTT.

The chain links TRBV5-1 to TRBJ2-3, with TRBD2 as a possible D gene (6 bases). The germline CDR1 and CDR2 sequences are SGHRS and YFSETQ. V was pared by 3 bases and J by 1 base, with 12 bases between. This CDR3 comprises 15 residues. CDR3 protein: CASSWRGEGTDTQYF. CDR3 DNA sequence: TGCGCCAGCAGCTGGAGGGGTGAGGGCACAGATACGCAGTATTTT.

The chain carries TRBV6-6 and TRBJ1-1; 7 nucleotides agree with TRBD1. There are 16 residues in the CDR3. Germline-derived CDR1 and CDR2 are MNHNY and SVGAGI (reference sequence). The V and J ends lost 7 bases and 3 bases, in that order; junction bases with no gene match: 14. In DNA, the CDR3 is TGTGCCAGCAACCTACGACAGGGAGGTTCGCACACTGAAGCTTTCTTT. This codes for CASNLRQGGSHTEAFF.

The V and J genes are TRBV7-3 and TRBJ2-7; 8 bases align to TRBD2. Per the germline V gene, CDR1 is SGHTA and CDR2 is FQGTGA. V gave up 5 bases and J gave up 7 bases; unmatched junction bases: 10. The CDR3 extends over 14 amino acids. The CDR3 DNA reads TGTGCCAGCAGCCCCCAGCGGGGGTCGAGTGAGCAGTACTTC. Protein sequence: CASSPQRGSSEQYF.

A single count supports this clone. This chain uses TRBV13 with TRBJ1-1, with TRBD1 matching over 10 bases. Germline V CDR1 and CDR2: PRHDT, FYEKMQ (reference sequence). With V trimmed by 4 bases and J by 5 bases, 7 bases remained unmatched. The length of the CDR3 is 15 residues. The CDR3 DNA reads as TGTGCCAGCAGCTGGGTGACAGGGGGCGAGACTGAAGCTTTCTTT. Amino acids: CASSWVTGGETEAFF.

The rearrangement joins TRBV15 to TRBJ1-4; D call uncertain. Between the trimmed V and J ends, which lost 0 bases and 7 bases, there was a span of 18 bases. The CDR3 contains 17 residues. The germline V gene encodes CDR1 LNHNV and CDR2 YYDKDF (reference sequence). For the CDR3, the DNA is TGTGCCACCAGCAGAGAAGAGCTGCGGTACACCCCTGAAAAACTGTTTTTT. This gives the protein CATSREELRYTPEKLFF.

This clone has just one count. This sequence joins TRBV6-2 or TRBV6-3 and TRBJ2-1; TRBD2 agrees at 8 bases. J lost 11 bases, V lost 5 bases, and 14 bases had no gene match. Germline V gene sequence: CDR1 MNHEY, CDR2 SVGEGT. This CDR3 is 15 amino acids long. The CDR3 sequence is CASSRAGLGGAKQFF. The CDR3 DNA reads as TGTGCCAGCAGTCGCGCCGGACTCGGGGGGGCAAAGCAGTTCTTC.

This chain joins TRBV28 and TRBJ1-4; D is possibly TRBD1 (6 bases). The germline V gene has CDR1 MDHEN and CDR2 SYDVKM. The CDR3 runs 16 residues. The V gene lost 3 bases and the J gene lost 3 bases, with 14 bases spanning the gap. CDR3 DNA: TGTGCCAGCAGTTTGTTGCAGGGGCTGGCTAATGAAAAACTGTTTTTT. This sequence encodes CASSLLQGLANEKLFF.